Listed here are 25 T cell receptor beta chains from one sample, sequenced in a study of OX40 agonist ivuxolimab in advanced cancers. Clones were read by immunoSEQ multiplex PCR, and TCRdb kept only the in-frame ones, dropping some. The sample holds tens of thousands of clones, under 90% seen once. The material was CD4+ or CD8+ T cells sorted from blood, obtained in a trial of the OX40 agonist ivuxolimab. These receptors were collected from an adult with an advanced solid tumor such as melanoma, head and neck, liver or kidney cancer.

This clone was seen a single time. The CDR3 region has the DNA TGTGCCAGCAGCATCCGGACTAGCGGGAGAGGTGGGCAGTTCTTC. This translates into CASSIRTSGRGGQFF. The chain employs TRBV9 and TRBJ2-1, with 13 bases aligning to TRBD2. CDR1 is SGDLS and CDR2 is YYNGEE in the germline V gene. CDR3 length: 15 amino acids. J gave up 12 bases and V 4 bases, and 10 bases lay outside the gene matches.

This chain uses TRBV6-5 with TRBJ2-2; D might be TRBD2 (6 bases). The CDR3 extends over 15 amino acids. Germline CDR1 and CDR2: MNHEY and SVGAGI. Trimming left V 6 bases short and J 7 bases short, with 18 bases between. CDR3 in amino acids: CASRSGTGVGGELFF. The CDR3 DNA reads TGTGCCAGCAGGTCCGGGACGGGGGTCGGCGGGGAGCTGTTTTTT.

Here the CDR3 DNA reads TGCGCCAGCAGCTTGAGTGGAGGGTACGAGCAGTACTTC. This codes for CASSLSGGYEQYF. The chain recombines TRBV5-1 with TRBJ2-7, with D perhaps TRBD2 (6 bases). V was clipped by 1 base and J by 4 bases, with 9 bases between them. In germline, CDR1 is SGHRS, CDR2 YFSETQ. This CDR3 contains 13 residues.

V and J are TRBV30 and TRBJ2-7; the D gene is possibly TRBD1 (6 bases). Germline loops: CDR1 GTSNPN, CDR2 SVGIG (reference sequence). Trimming cost V 7 bases and J 0 bases, with 10 bases left between them. This CDR3 comprises 12 residues. This chain's CDR3 is CAFGTFSYEQYF. Written as DNA, the CDR3 is TGTGCCTTCGGGACATTCTCCTACGAGCAGTACTTC.

This chain joins TRBV11-3 and TRBJ2-1; 9 bases map to TRBD2. J was trimmed by 10 bases and V by 4 bases; bases with no gene match: 14. The CDR3 is 16 residues long. CDR1 and CDR2 (germline): SGHNT, YENEEA. CDR3 DNA sequence: TGTGCCAGCAGCTCCCACGGTAGCGGGAGTTCTGCGGAGCAGTTCTTC. Residues: CASSSHGSGSSAEQFF.

The chain uses TRBV21-1 and TRBJ2-3. TRBV21-1 is classified as a pseudogene. The CDR3 runs to 13 residues. The CDR3 spells CASSSKSTDTQYF. In DNA form, the CDR3 reads TGTGCCAGCAGCTCAAAGAGCACAGATACGCAGTATTTT.

This clone came up once. V is TRBV2 and J is TRBJ2-2; the D gene is possibly TRBD1 (5 bases). The germline gives CDR1 SNHLY, CDR2 FYNNEI. Trimming took off 4 bases at V and 5 bases at J, with 14 bases between the two ends. The CDR3 covers 15 residues. The CDR3 loop is CASSASGLRTGELFF. The CDR3 DNA reads as TGTGCCAGCAGTGCTTCAGGGTTGAGGACCGGGGAGCTGTTTTTT.

The chain has TRBV5-6 and TRBJ1-2, with TRBD1 matching 9 bases. The CDR3 spans 14 residues. With V trimmed by 4 bases and J by 8 bases, 9 bases remained unmatched. CDR1 is SGHDT, CDR2 YYEEEE, per germline. The CDR3 sequence is CASSPGQGTAGYTF. CDR3 coding DNA: TGTGCCAGCAGCCCTGGACAGGGGACTGCAGGCTACACCTTC. The full variable domain, in which reference TRBV5-6 and TRBJ1-2 provide the parts outside the CDR3, is DAGVTQSPTHLIKTRGQQVTLRCSPKSGHDTVSWYQQALGQGPQFIFQYYEEEERQRGNFPDRFSGHQFPNYSSELNVNALLLGDSALYLCASSPGQGTAGYTFGSGTRLTVV.

V usage is TRBV27 and J usage is TRBJ1-1; D is unclear. The CDR3 runs 13 residues. The germline gives CDR1 MNHEY, CDR2 SMNVEV (reference sequence). The V and J ends lost 1 base and 3 bases respectively, with 6 bases between them. The CDR3 reads CASSLWRYTEAFF. As DNA, the CDR3 is TGTGCCAGCAGTTTATGGCGGTACACTGAAGCTTTCTTT.

V is TRBV7-2 and J is TRBJ2-7; tentative D call: TRBD2 (6 bases). Trimming took 1 base from V and 2 from J, leaving 9 bases between them. CDR3 size: 14 residues. The germline V gene has CDR1 SGHTA and CDR2 FQGNSA. The CDR3 sequence: CASSLVGGTYEQYF. CDR3 bases: TGTGCCAGCAGCTTAGTGGGGGGTACCTACGAGCAGTACTTC.

This CDR3 reads CASSLRGTGTSGELFF. The CDR3 bases are TGTGCCAGCAGCTTAAGGGGTACGGGGACAAGCGGGGAGCTGTTTTTT. This chain joins TRBV7-2 and TRBJ2-2; D perhaps matches TRBD1 (6 bases). This CDR3 is built from 16 residues. Germline V gene data show CDR1 as SGHTA and CDR2 as FQGNSA. V shed 2 bases and J shed 7 bases, with 17 bases lying between them.

The chain has TRBV11-3 and TRBJ2-3; no firm D call. Between the trimmed V and J ends, which lost 5 bases and 6 bases, there was a span of 18 bases. The CDR3 covers 15 residues. CDR1 is SGHNT and CDR2 is YENEEA in the germline V gene. CDR3 DNA: TGTGCCAGCAGCCGGAGCGCGGCCCAAGTGGATACGCAGTATTTT. This encodes CASSRSAAQVDTQYF.

V usage is TRBV15 and J usage is TRBJ2-3; D uncertain. Germline values: CDR1 LNHNV, CDR2 YYDKDF (reference sequence). The CDR3 loop spans 12 amino acids. Trimming pared 0 bases from V and 7 bases from J, leaving 5 bases between. The CDR3, as DNA: TGTGCCACCAGCAGAGAGGGCTATACGCAGTATTTT. Translated: CATSREGYTQYF.

The chain employs TRBV27 and TRBJ1-2; maybe TRBD1 (5 bases). This CDR3 is built from 16 residues. Deletions cut 3 bases from V and 0 bases from J, with 14 bases between. Looked up from germline, CDR1 is MNHEY and CDR2 is SMNVEV (reference sequence). CDR3 sequence reads: CASSFLRDGTNYGYTF. DNA for the CDR3: TGTGCCAGCAGTTTTCTCCGGGACGGAACTAACTATGGCTACACCTTC.

The chain couples TRBV7-2 to TRBJ1-6, with 7 bases identical to TRBD1. V shed 0 bases, J shed 5 bases, and the junction held 1 base outside the gene matches. The CDR3 has 15 residues. CDR1 and CDR2 (germline): SGHTA, FQGNSA. Here the CDR3 reads CASSLAGQNNSPLHF. The CDR3, as DNA: TGTGCCAGCAGCTTAGCGGGACAGAATAATTCACCCCTCCACTTT.

The chain links TRBV5-4 to TRBJ1-2, with TRBD1 as a possible D gene (6 bases). The germline V gene encodes CDR1 SGHNT and CDR2 YYREEE (reference sequence). This CDR3 contains 14 residues. Trimming removed 4 bases from V and 6 bases from J, with 16 bases in between. The CDR3 reads CASSPVGRGDGYTF. The CDR3 DNA reads TGTGCCAGCAGCCCGGTCGGCAGGGGCGATGGCTACACCTTC. The entire variable domain, with the rest obtained from reference TRBV5-4 and TRBJ1-2, is as follows: ETGVTQSPTHLIKTRGQQVTLRCSSQSGHNTVSWYQQALGQGPQFIFQYYREEENGRGNFPPRFSGLQFPNYSSELNVNALELDDSALYLCASSPVGRGDGYTFGSGTRLTVV.

The chain recombines TRBV7-2 with TRBJ2-3; 7 bases map to TRBD2. CDR1 is SGHTA and CDR2 is FQGNSA in the germline V gene. The ends lost 2 bases at V and 9 bases at J; junction bases unmatched: 14. This CDR3 has 16 amino acids. The CDR3 loop is CASSLSPSGDLGTQYF. As DNA, the CDR3 is TGTGCCAGCAGCTTAAGTCCTAGCGGAGACTTGGGGACGCAGTATTTT.

Comments on this clone: No conserved phenylalanine or tryptophan ends this CDR3, so it is likely a read error. The chain's CDR3 is CASSSGTGGREQYL. The CDR3 DNA is TGTGCCAGCAGCTCCGGGACAGGGGGCCGAGAGCAGTACCTC. The chain has TRBV7-2 and TRBJ2-7; 12 nucleotides line up with TRBD1. CDR3 length: 14 amino acids. The germline V gene has CDR1 SGHTA and CDR2 FQGNSA. Trimming removed 4 bases from V and 7 bases from J; junction bases left unmatched: 5.

The chain is built from TRBV5-4 and TRBJ2-1; D tentatively reads TRBD1 or TRBD2 (5 bases each). Germline V gene data show CDR1 as SGHNT and CDR2 as YYREEE (reference sequence). CDR3 length: 15 residues. The germline V and J ends were trimmed by 2 bases and 0 bases, with 9 bases remaining between them. The CDR3 protein is CASSFAGTSYNEQFF. In nucleotides, the CDR3 is TGTGCCAGCAGCTTTGCAGGGACCTCCTACAATGAGCAGTTCTTC. Full variable domain (rest looked up from reference TRBV5-4 and TRBJ2-1): ETGVTQSPTHLIKTRGQQVTLRCSSQSGHNTVSWYQQALGQGPQFIFQYYREEENGRGNFPPRFSGLQFPNYSSELNVNALELDDSALYLCASSFAGTSYNEQFFGPGTRLTVL.

The chain is built from TRBV28 and TRBJ1-2, with 9 nucleotides matching TRBD1. J gave up 7 bases and V 6 bases, and 6 bases lay outside the gene matches. Germline CDR1 MDHEN, CDR2 SYDVKM. The CDR3 length is 13 residues. The DNA of the CDR3 is TGTGCCAGCAGAGCGGGACAGGGAGGTGGCTACACCTTC. Amino acid sequence: CASRAGQGGGYTF.

This rearrangement joins TRBV30 to TRBJ1-2; possible D gene TRBD1, 5 bases. V was clipped by 2 bases and J by 1 base, with 11 bases between them. The CDR3 is 14 amino acids. Germline V gene data show CDR1 as GTSNPN and CDR2 as SVGIG (reference sequence). The chain's CDR3 is CAWSRAGVNYGYTF. In DNA, the CDR3 is TGTGCCTGGAGTAGAGCGGGGGTTAACTATGGCTACACCTTC.

The J gene is TRBJ1-4, the V gene TRBV7-6; D is ambiguous. Trimming removed 4 bases from V and 11 bases from J, with 14 bases in between. Germline-derived CDR1 and CDR2 are SGHVS and FNYEAQ. The length of the CDR3 is 13 residues. The CDR3 loop is CASSSDNFLKLFF. The CDR3 DNA reads as TGTGCCAGCAGCTCGGATAATTTCCTGAAACTGTTTTTT.

This clone was recorded once. A much larger clone lies one base from this, so it may be a read error. This sample includes further DNA sequences coding for the same CDR3. The chain's CDR3 is CASSLTASTDTQYF. The CDR3 coding sequence is TGTGCCAGCAGCTTAACAGCTAGCACAGATACGCAGTATTTT. J is TRBJ2-3 and V is TRBV11-3; D gene uncertain. CDR1 and CDR2 (germline): SGHNT, YENEEA. The CDR3 loop spans 14 amino acids. Trimming cost V 2 bases and J 0 bases, with 6 bases left between them.

This clone was detected a few times. The chain carries TRBV20-1 and TRBJ2-7; D not certain. The V and J ends lost 6 bases and 4 bases respectively, with 10 bases between them. The CDR3 totals 11 residues. Germline loops: CDR1 DFQATT, CDR2 SNEGSKA (reference sequence). CDR3 sequence reads: CSAPVEYEQYF. The CDR3 DNA follows: TGCAGTGCCCCGGTGGAGTACGAGCAGTACTTC.

The chain couples TRBV5-6 to TRBJ1-5; D is unresolved. The CDR3 has 15 amino acids. Germline loops: CDR1 SGHDT, CDR2 YYEEEE. V was trimmed by 0 bases and J by 4 bases, leaving 11 bases between them. The CDR3 DNA is TGTGCCAGCAGCTTGGCCGGGAGACCAAATCAGCCCCAGCATTTT. This sequence encodes CASSLAGRPNQPQHF. Full variable domain (missing parts from reference TRBV5-6 and TRBJ1-5): DAGVTQSPTHLIKTRGQQVTLRCSPKSGHDTVSWYQQALGQGPQFIFQYYEEEERQRGNFPDRFSGHQFPNYSSELNVNALLLGDSALYLCASSLAGRPNQPQHFGDGTRLSIL.